Included here is one T cell receptor (beta chain) sequence, with context. The record originates from a study of shared T cell receptors in the human thymus. The CDR3 length is 16 residues. CDR1 is SGHAT, CDR2 FQNNGV, per germline. V gave up 1 base and J gave up 5 bases, with 18 bases separating them. The protocol was immunoSEQ multiplex PCR, while the TCRdb copy is restricted to in-frame clones and leaves out a portion. This table has hundreds of thousands of clones, 95% appearing once. The receptor was derived from a human donor. The chain carries TRBV11-2 and TRBJ2-7; perhaps TRBD1 as D (6 bases). Sample: thymocytes. The CDR3: CASSLAWSGGEDEQYF. The CDR3 DNA reads as TGTGCCAGCAGCTTAGCGTGGTCTGGGGGCGAAGACGAGCAGTACTTC.